Described below is a single T cell receptor beta chain sequence and its context. In the original analysis: Scientists estimated how many nucleated cells there were by amplifying reference gene primers. TCRdb keeps only in-frame clones here, not all; method: immunoSEQ multiplex PCR. V and J calls and clone size are given by that table; D and trimming were obtained from the DNA. The data hold roughly 75,000 clones, with around 85% observed a single time. The Seattle patients, enrolled during active infection, were followed longitudinally. The data are from a study of blood T cell repertoires in COVID-19. Study details: The United States, Italy and Spain supplied acute and convalescent COVID-19 samples. T cells, B-cell-depleted T cells, or PBMCs supplied cDNA or gDNA.

J lost 1 base, V lost 4 bases, and 6 bases had no gene match. CDR1 and CDR2 from the germline V gene are SGHVS and FQNEAQ. The CDR3 loop spans 15 amino acids. Sequenced material: peripheral blood. V usage is TRBV7-8 and J usage is TRBJ1-1, with TRBD1 matching over 7 bases. The TCR sequence derives from a man between 45 and 60 years old with COVID-19, enrolled during active disease. The chain's CDR3 is CASSSLQGSNTEAFF. DNA of the CDR3: TGTGCCAGCAGCTCTTTACAGGGGTCGAACACTGAAGCTTTCTTT.